The clone carrying this T cell receptor (beta chain) was seen a single time. Its antigen remains unknown. This sample was taken from a study of shared clonotypes between healthy human individuals. Study-wide context: Donors consisted of two women and a few men between 18 and 49.

Notes on the study in general: Larger estimated richness was generally recorded for naive subsets relative to memory subsets. Of the naive CD4 clonotypes, about 5.4% were shared across a handful of donors.

This CDR3 is built from 13 residues. J gave up 7 bases and V 0 bases, and 6 bases lay outside the gene matches. Looked up from germline, CDR1 is GTSNPN and CDR2 is SVGIG (reference sequence). Authors' data handling: Filtering differed, since immunoSEQ gave only junction sequences and no quality scores. Profiling relied on immunoSEQ multiplex PCR, and the TCRdb table lists in-frame clones only, not all of them. V and J calls and clone size are copied from that table; D and trimming were computed from the DNA. Counted here are 1 million to 1.2 million clones, approximately 80% occurring once; the ten biggest clones make up approximately 0.95%.

This sequence was found in a man aged 18 to 35 in good health. Some clones in this sample may be carry-over from other donors' samples. The genes are TRBV30 and TRBJ2-7, with 7 bases aligning to TRBD2. The sequenced sample was memory CD4+ T cells from PBMCs. Subset specified: CD45RA-negative fraction. CDR3 loop: CAWSVKAAGEQYF. As DNA, the CDR3 is TGTGCCTGGAGTGTGAAGGCAGCGGGGGAGCAGTACTTC.